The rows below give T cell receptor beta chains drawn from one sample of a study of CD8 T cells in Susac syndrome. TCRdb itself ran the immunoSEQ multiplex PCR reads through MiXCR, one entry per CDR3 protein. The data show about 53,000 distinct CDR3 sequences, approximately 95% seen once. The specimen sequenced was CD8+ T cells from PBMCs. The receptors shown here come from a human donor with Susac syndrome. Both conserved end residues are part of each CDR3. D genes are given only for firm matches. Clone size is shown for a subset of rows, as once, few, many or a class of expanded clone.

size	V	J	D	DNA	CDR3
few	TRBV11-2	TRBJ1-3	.	TGTGCCAGCAGCCCCCGGACTGATTTCTCTGGAAACACCATATATTTT	CASSPRTDFSGNTIYF
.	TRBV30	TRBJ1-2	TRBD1	TGTGCCTGGAGTAGACAGGGTGGGGATGGCTACACCTTC	CAWSRQGGDGYTF
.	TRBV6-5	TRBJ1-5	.	TGTGCCAGCAGTGACACCTTCTATAGCAATCAGCCCCAGCATTTT	CASSDTFYSNQPQHF
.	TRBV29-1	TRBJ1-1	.	TGCAGCGTAGCAGGGATCCGGGCTGAAGCTTTCTTT	CSVAGIRAEAFF
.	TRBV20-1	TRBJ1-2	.	TGCAGTGCGCCTACCGTGGGGGACACCTTC	CSAPTVGDTF
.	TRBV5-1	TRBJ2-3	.	TGCGCCAGCAGCTTGGATGGGAGCGCGCAGTATTTT	CASSLDGSAQYF
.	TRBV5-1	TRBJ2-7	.	TGCGCCAGCAGCTTGGTGCGGGCACCTACGCCCTACGAGCAGTACTTC	CASSLVRAPTPYEQYF
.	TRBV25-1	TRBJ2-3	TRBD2	TGTGCCAGCACAACAAGCGGGGGGACGCAGTATTTT	CASTTSGGTQYF
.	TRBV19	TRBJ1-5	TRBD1	TGTGCCAGTAGTATTCAGGGGGGCAATCAGCCCCAGCATTTT	CASSIQGGNQPQHF
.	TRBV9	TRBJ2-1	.	TGTGCCAGCAGCACGATGGGGGGGGGCCCTAACAATGAGCAGTTCTTC	CASSTMGGGPNNEQFF
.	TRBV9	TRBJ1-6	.	TGTGCCAGCAGCGTAGATAGTTCACCCCTCCACTTT	CASSVDSSPLHF
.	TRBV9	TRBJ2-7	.	TGTGCCAGCAGCGTAGAGGGGGACAAACGCGACGAGCAGTACTTC	CASSVEGDKRDEQYF
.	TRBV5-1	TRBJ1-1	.	TGCGCCAGCAGCTTGGCGGAGGGTGGGAACACTGAAGCTTTCTTT	CASSLAEGGNTEAFF
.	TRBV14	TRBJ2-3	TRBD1	TGTGCCAGCAGCCAAGAGGACGCCGACAGGGAAGATACGCAGTATTTT	CASSQEDADREDTQYF